The rows below give T cell receptor beta chains drawn from one sample of a study of T cells in Graves' hyperthyroidism and ophthalmopathy. TCRdb passed the multiplex PCR reads through MiXCR, listing each CDR3 protein once. The table records 650,000 to 700,000 distinct CDR3 sequences, around 15% of them present only once. Sample: blood. The receptors were sampled from a man aged 45-65 years with Graves' hyperthyroidism. Each CDR3 is given without its conserved first and last residue.

cdr3_length j_call v_call cdr3_aa
13 TRBJ2-2 TRBV18 ASSPMTSGKGELF
11 TRBJ1-1 TRBV9 ASSVGQGPEAF
13 TRBJ1-5 TRBV19 ASIPQGGADQPQH
13 TRBJ1-1 TRBV28 ASSSPEGARTEAF
12 TRBJ2-1 TRBV3-1 ASSHQSDYNEQF
12 TRBJ2-7 TRBV20-1 SAEGRGVSYEQY
11 TRBJ1-5 TRBV10-2 ASSRERRQPQH
13 TRBJ1-2 TRBV15 ATSSSNNRHYGYT
13 TRBJ2-1 TRBV5-1 ASSVGDRGYNEQF
15 TRBJ2-1 TRBV11-2 ASSLGGWSSGRNEQF
11 TRBJ2-2 TRBV28 ATGTGGTGELF
11 TRBJ2-1 TRBV10-3 ASGLAEYNEQF
12 TRBJ2-7 TRBV18 ASSPIGGTNEQY
12 TRBJ1-2 TRBV24-1 ATSDSVTALGYT
11 TRBJ2-5 TRBV11-1 ASSRDREETQY
16 TRBJ2-7 TRBV3-1 ASSQVGGPDTRAGEQY
12 TRBJ1-1 TRBV30 AWSAERRRDEAF
11 TRBJ2-7 TRBV7-2 ASSIGTGYEQY
12 TRBJ2-7 TRBV3-1 ASSHQGFSYEQY
16 TRBJ2-1 TRBV24-1 ATSDPQVASGRLYEQF
13 TRBJ1-1 TRBV6-5 ASSYDPTGNTEAF
12 TRBJ2-1 TRBV7-9 ASGGAILRGEQF
14 TRBJ2-6 TRBV28 ASSLETGSGANVLT
12 TRBJ2-7 TRBV6-1 ASEMTSGSYEQY
13 TRBJ2-7 TRBV2 ASGDPGLATDEQY
11 TRBJ1-2 TRBV6-2/TRBV6-3 ASSYAGNYGYT
12 TRBJ2-7 TRBV20-1 SAYTGGPRIEQY
13 TRBJ1-1 TRBV7-2 ASSLETGINTEAF
16 TRBJ2-1 TRBV24-1 ATSEMGLAGSSYNEQF
13 TRBJ1-6 TRBV7-2 ASSPRDIHNSPLH
10 TRBJ2-7 TRBV2 ASSERPGEQY
10 TRBJ1-1 TRBV3-1 ASSHQDKEAF
16 TRBJ2-7 TRBV7-2 ASSSPSGLAGGRYEQY
12 TRBJ1-4 TRBV18 ASSRPGANEKLF
15 TRBJ2-2 TRBV24-1 ATSDPLGSGNGGELF
12 TRBJ2-7 TRBV13 ASSEGRRDYEQY
12 TRBJ2-3 TRBV7-9 ASSLRDRPEAQY
14 TRBJ2-3 TRBV2 ASSEANPESTDTQY
12 TRBJ1-3 TRBV28 ASSSQGSGNTIY
13 TRBJ1-5 TRBV6-5 ASSYSPSFNQPQH
12 TRBJ2-3 TRBV30 AWEAGTLTDTQY
15 TRBJ2-7 TRBV4-2 ASSQVRTSGNTYEQY
14 TRBJ1-5 TRBV4-1 ASSLGWGGDNQPQH
13 TRBJ2-3 TRBV6-4 ASSYWDRSTDTQY